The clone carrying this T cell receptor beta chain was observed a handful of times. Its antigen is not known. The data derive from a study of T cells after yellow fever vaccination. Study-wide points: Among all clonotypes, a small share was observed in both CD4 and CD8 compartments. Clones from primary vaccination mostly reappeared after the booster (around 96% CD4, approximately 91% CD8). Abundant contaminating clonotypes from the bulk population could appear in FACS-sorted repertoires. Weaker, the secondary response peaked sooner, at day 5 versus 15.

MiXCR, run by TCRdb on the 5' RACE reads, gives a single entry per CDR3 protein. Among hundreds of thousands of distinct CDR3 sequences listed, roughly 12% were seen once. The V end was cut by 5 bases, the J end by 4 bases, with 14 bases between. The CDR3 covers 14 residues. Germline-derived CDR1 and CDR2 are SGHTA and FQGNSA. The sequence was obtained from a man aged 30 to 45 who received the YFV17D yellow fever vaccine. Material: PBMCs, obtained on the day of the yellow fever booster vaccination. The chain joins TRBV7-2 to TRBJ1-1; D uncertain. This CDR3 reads CASSLWTVLTEAFF. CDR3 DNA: TGTGCCAGCAGCCTCTGGACGGTGCTCACTGAAGCTTTCTTT.